The sequence of this T cell receptor beta chain was determined in a study of blood T cell repertoires in COVID-19 (TCRdb year 2020). Notes on the research overall: Samples from collaborators originated in the United States, Italy and Spain and spanned both the acute and convalescent phases of COVID-19. The material from the prospective study consisted of cDNA or gDNA derived from T cells, B-cell-depleted T cells, or PBMCs. Subjects who had been exposed to COVID-19, were actively infected with it, or had recovered from it provided the deeply sampled blood TCRbeta repertoires that made up the dataset. The repertoires were released in a freely available public database meant as a resource for research on the immune response to SARS-CoV-2. Samples came from the ongoing ImmuneRACE study (first 160 participants) plus 1,254 subjects from 6 global collaborators. A de-identified subject ID, COVID-19 status, age in years and sex were almost always included in the sample metadata. Where available, HLA class I and class II types were taken from metadata supplied by the sample provider and were not determined by assay-based typing.

Points the paper makes about the study in general: Clinical and demographic metadata were provided uncurated, with the amount varying by source and participant.

TCRbeta CDR3 regions were amplified from genomic DNA by means of the immunoSEQ Assay, a bias-controlled multiplex PCR. Per the source publication's procedure: Within the assay, amplification of reference gene primers was used to estimate how many nucleated cells each sample contained. To quantify the absolute abundance of each unique TCRbeta CDR3 rearrangement, sequence reads were collapsed and filtered. For each sample, productive Simpson clonality was calculated by taking the square root of Simpson's diversity index across productive rearrangements. As stored in TCRdb, this immuneACCESS dataset retains in-frame rearrangements with V and J assigned. A fraction of the clones does not appear; measured against another copy, unresolved V genes explain less than half of the discrepancy, and the remainder lacks a known reason. That table supplies the V and J calls and clone size; D and trimming were determined from the DNA. The sample data list approximately 190,000 clones, and roughly four fifths of these were observed just once. About 6% of the sample goes to the ten largest clones.

For this clone: No cognate antigen has been identified for it. Base qualities are not recorded, but no much larger clone differs from it by a single base.

Collaborating institutions collected whole blood in K2EDTA tubes following their own protocols. For TCRbeta analysis, collaborator samples were shipped as frozen whole blood, as isolated PBMCs, or as DNA extracted from either sample type. Sequenced sample: peripheral blood. The sequence was collected from a woman aged 40 to 55 with acute or convalescent COVID-19.

The CDR3 protein sequence reads: CASSLGYGGVYEQYF. The nucleotides are TGTGCCAGCAGCTTAGGTTATGGCGGGGTATACGAGCAGTACTTC. The rearrangement joined TRBV7-3 to TRBJ2-7; the D gene is possibly TRBD2, with 6 bases matching. Via the germline V gene, CDR1 is SGHTA and CDR2 FQGTGA. The CDR3 starts with the cysteine, ends with the phenylalanine, and has 15 residues. Only the CDR3 part of the read is kept: 45 bases, read in frame from the first base. The V and J ends are trimmed by 2 bases and 4 bases, leaving 15 bases between them.